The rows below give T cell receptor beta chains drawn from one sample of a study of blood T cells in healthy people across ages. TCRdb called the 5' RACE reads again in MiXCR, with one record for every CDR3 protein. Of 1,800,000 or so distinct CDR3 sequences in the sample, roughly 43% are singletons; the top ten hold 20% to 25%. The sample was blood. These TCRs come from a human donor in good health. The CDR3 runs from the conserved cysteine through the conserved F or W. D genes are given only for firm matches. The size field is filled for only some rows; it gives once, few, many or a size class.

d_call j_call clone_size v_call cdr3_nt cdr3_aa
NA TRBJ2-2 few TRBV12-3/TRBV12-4 TGTGCCAGCGGCCTTTGGGGGAACACCGGGGAGCTGTTTTTT CASGLWGNTGELFF
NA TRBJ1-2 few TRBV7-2 TGTGCCAGCAGCTTAGGGACAGCCTACTATGGCTACACCTTC CASSLGTAYYGYTF
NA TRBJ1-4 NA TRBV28 TGTGCCAGCAGTTTCACAGGGTACGAAAAACTGTTTTTT CASSFTGYEKLFF
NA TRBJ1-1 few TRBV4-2 TGTGCCAGCAGCCAAGGATCAGGGTACACTGAAGCTTTCTTT CASSQGSGYTEAFF
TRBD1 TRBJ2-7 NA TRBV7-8 TGTGCCAGCAGCTCCCAGACAGGGCTAGGGCGGTACGAGCAGTACTTC CASSSQTGLGRYEQYF
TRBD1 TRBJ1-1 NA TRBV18 TGTGCCAGCTCAGCGCCGGGACAGGGCGGTGCAGCTTTCTTT CASSAPGQGGAAFF
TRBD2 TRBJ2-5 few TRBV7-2 TGTGCCAGTTTAGCGGGGTTGCAAGAGACCCAGTACTTC CASLAGLQETQYF
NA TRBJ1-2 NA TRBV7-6 TGTGCCAGCAGCTGGGGAGGGACCTATGGCTACACCTTC CASSWGGTYGYTF
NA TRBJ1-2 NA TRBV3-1 TGTGCCAGCAGCCCCCGAAAAGGCGCCAACGGCTATGGCTACACCTTC CASSPRKGANGYGYTF
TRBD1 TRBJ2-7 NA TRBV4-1 TGCGCCAGCAGCCGCACTCCGGGACAGGGTGGCTACGAGCAGTACTTC CASSRTPGQGGYEQYF
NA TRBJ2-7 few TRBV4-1 TGCGCCAGCAGCCAAGCGCGGGACGGAAGCTCCTACGAGCAGTACTTC CASSQARDGSSYEQYF
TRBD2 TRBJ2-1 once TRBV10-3 TGTGCCATCAGTGAGTCCTTAGCGGGCTACAATGAGCAGTTCTTC CAISESLAGYNEQFF
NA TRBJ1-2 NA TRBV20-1 TGCAGTGCTAGACCCCGAGACCGCCACCCCTATGGCTACACCTTC CSARPRDRHPYGYTF
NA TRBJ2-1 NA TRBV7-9 TGTGCCAGCAGCCCGAGAGTCGGGGTTTTGGGGGAGCAGTTCTTC CASSPRVGVLGEQFF
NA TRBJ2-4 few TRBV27 TGTGCCAGCAGTCTCCCCGGGAGAAACATTCAGTACTTC CASSLPGRNIQYF
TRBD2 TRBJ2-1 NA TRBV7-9 TGTGCCAGCAGCAATCGACTAGCGGGGGGCCCCCCCTACAATGAGCAGTTCTTC CASSNRLAGGPPYNEQFF
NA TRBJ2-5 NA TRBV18 TGTGCCAGCTCACCACCGACAGCAACTTGGGAGCAGTACTTC CASSPPTATWEQYF
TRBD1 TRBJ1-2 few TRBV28 TGTGCCAGCAGTTTACCCCATACAGGGGGAGGCTACACCTTC CASSLPHTGGGYTF
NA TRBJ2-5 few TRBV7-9 TGTGCCAGCAGCCGGAACAGGGGAGGACAAGAGACCCAGTACTTC CASSRNRGGQETQYF
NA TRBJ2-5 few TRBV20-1 TGCAGTGCTGGGGGGACCGACCAAGAGACCCAGTACTTC CSAGGTDQETQYF
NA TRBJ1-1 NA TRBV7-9 TGTGCCAGCAGCCATACTGGACAGAACACTGAAGCTTTCTTT CASSHTGQNTEAFF